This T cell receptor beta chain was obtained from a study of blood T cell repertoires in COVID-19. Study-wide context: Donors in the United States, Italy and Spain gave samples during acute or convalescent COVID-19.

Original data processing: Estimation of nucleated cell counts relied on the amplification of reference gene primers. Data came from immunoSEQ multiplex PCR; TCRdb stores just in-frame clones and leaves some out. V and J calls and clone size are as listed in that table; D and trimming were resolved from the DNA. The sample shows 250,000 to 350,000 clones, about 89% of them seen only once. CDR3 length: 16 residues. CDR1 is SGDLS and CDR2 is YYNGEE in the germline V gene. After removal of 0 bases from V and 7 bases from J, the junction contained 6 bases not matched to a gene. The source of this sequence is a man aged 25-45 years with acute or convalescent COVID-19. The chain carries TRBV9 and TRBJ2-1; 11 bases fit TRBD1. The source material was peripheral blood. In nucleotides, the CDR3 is TGTGCCAGCAGCGTAGCTGGGACAGGGGGATATAATGAGCAGTTCTTC. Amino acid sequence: CASSVAGTGGYNEQFF.